This TCR beta chain was sequenced in a study of cytomegalovirus exposure and HLA in healthy donors. Study results and caveats: Researchers reported that a few CMV-associated chains were confirmed in vitro as CMV antigen-specific.

A multiplex PCR was run with 60 Vbeta primers and 13 Jbeta primers. Some clones are missing from TCRdb's copy, which holds only in-frame ones; the method was immunoSEQ multiplex PCR. Found here are about 100,000 clones, roughly 82% of them singletons; the top ten hold 10%. Germline CDR1 is LNHNV and CDR2 is YYDKDF (reference sequence). CDR3 length equals 16 residues. V was cut by 1 base and J by 1 base, with 13 bases left in between. This clone has just a few counts. No antigen is known for it. The receptor's source is a man aged 50 to 59 in good health and CMV-seronegative. The J gene is TRBJ1-1, the V gene TRBV15, with D perhaps TRBD1 (5 bases). Source material: PBMCs. The CDR3 DNA reads as TGTGCCACCAGCAGAGCCCCGTGGGGGGGGAACACTGAAGCTTTCTTT. Protein product: CATSRAPWGGNTEAFF.